A single sample is the source of the 9 T cell receptor beta chains below, sequenced in a study of cytomegalovirus exposure and HLA in healthy donors. Both 60 Vbeta primers and 13 Jbeta primers went into the PCR. Only in-frame clones appear in the TCRdb table, and some are missing; sequencing was by immunoSEQ multiplex PCR. The data show around 63,000 clones, over 70% seen once. The source material was PBMCs. Every receptor here comes from a man aged 55 to 70 in good health and CMV-seropositive.

The CDR3 DNA sequence: TGTGCCAGCACCCTCGGGGGGGCAGGGTCAGATCAGCCCCAGCATTTT. It encodes CASTLGGAGSDQPQHF. The chain joins TRBV5-8 to TRBJ1-5; maybe TRBD1 (6 bases). Germline values: CDR1 SGHTS, CDR2 YDEGEE. Trimming shortened V by 6 bases and J by 5 bases, and 21 bases separated the two germline ends. The length of the CDR3 is 16 residues.

This clone has just a few counts. The V and J genes are TRBV5-4 and TRBJ1-5; 7 bases fit TRBD1. This CDR3 contains 14 residues. The J segment lost 1 base and the V segment lost 9 bases, leaving 7 bases of the junction unmatched. Per the germline V gene, CDR1 is SGHNT and CDR2 is YYREEE (reference sequence). The CDR3 protein is CAISSGGSNQPQHF. In DNA, the CDR3 is TGTGCCATCTCCTCAGGGGGAAGCAATCAGCCCCAGCATTTT. The full variable domain, with the rest looked up from reference TRBV5-4 and TRBJ1-5, is ETGVTQSPTHLIKTRGQQVTLRCSSQSGHNTVSWYQQALGQGPQFIFQYYREEENGRGNFPPRFSGLQFPNYSSELNVNALELDDSALYLCAISSGGSNQPQHFGDGTRLSIL.

A few counts support this clone. V usage is TRBV6-4 and J usage is TRBJ1-3; D call uncertain. CDR1 MRHNA and CDR2 SNTAGT come from the germline V gene. This CDR3 comprises 15 residues. Between the trimmed V and J ends, which lost 2 bases and 0 bases, there was a span of 8 bases. The CDR3 is CASSDQAGSGNTIYF. CDR3 nucleotides: TGTGCCAGCAGTGACCAAGCCGGCTCTGGAAACACCATATATTTT.

As for this clone: One end of the junction does not line up with germline, which may come from a read error. The J gene is TRBJ2-1, the V gene TRBV27, with TRBD2 matching over 8 bases. Germline CDR1 and CDR2: MNHEY and SMNVEV (reference sequence). CDR3 length: 13 amino acids. In DNA form, the CDR3 reads TGTGCCAGCAGTAGACTAGCGAACAATGGGCAGTTCTTC. Its protein is CASSRLANNGQFF.

This clone was found a few times. This chain connects TRBV5-1 to TRBJ2-1; 8 bases fit TRBD2. Germline CDR1 and CDR2: SGHRS and YFSETQ. J lost 6 bases, V lost 5 bases, and 10 bases had no gene match. The CDR3 is 15 amino acids. Here the CDR3 DNA reads TGCGCCAGCAGTCCAACTAGCGGAGAGATCAATGAGCAGTTCTTC. Its translation: CASSPTSGEINEQFF.

The genes are TRBV19 and TRBJ2-2; D is ambiguous. Per the germline V gene, CDR1 is LNHDA and CDR2 is SQIVND (reference sequence). V lost 4 bases to trimming and J lost 8 bases, with 8 bases between them. This CDR3 comprises 12 residues. The DNA of the CDR3 is TGTGCCAGTAGTACCTCGGTTGGGGAGCTGTTTTTT. It codes for CASSTSVGELFF.

The chain combines TRBV6-5 with TRBJ1-1; D remains unclear. Looked up from germline, CDR1 is MNHEY and CDR2 is SVGAGI. Between the trimmed V and J ends, which lost 0 bases and 7 bases, there was a span of 9 bases. This CDR3 has 13 amino acids. CDR3 protein: CASSYSGRDEAFF. Written as DNA, the CDR3 is TGTGCCAGCAGTTACTCAGGGAGAGATGAAGCTTTCTTT.

The chain uses TRBV6-1 and TRBJ2-7; TRBD2 is a possible D gene (5 bases). The V gene's germline CDR1 is MNHNS and CDR2 SASEGT. The V end was cut by 5 bases, the J end by 4 bases, with 15 bases between. The CDR3 is 14 residues long. CDR3: CASSPRGLGYEQYF. The CDR3 DNA follows: TGTGCCAGCAGTCCCCGGGGTTTAGGGTACGAGCAGTACTTC.

The rearrangement links TRBV5-4 to TRBJ2-1, with D tentatively TRBD2 (6 bases). This CDR3 has 15 amino acids. V lost 4 bases and J 7 bases, leaving 18 bases between the germline ends. Germline CDR1 is SGHNT and CDR2 is YYREEE (reference sequence). CDR3 in amino acids: CASSPYRAGRNEQFF. CDR3 nucleotide sequence: TGTGCCAGCAGCCCCTATCGGGCAGGGAGGAATGAGCAGTTCTTC.